This TCR beta chain derives from a study of response to subunit inactivated influenza vaccine. Study findings and constraints: Each seasonal influenza vaccination, the authors suggested, recruits few new T cells.

TCRdb used MiXCR to reprocess the RT-PCR reads, holding one entry per CDR3 protein. Of about 480,000 distinct CDR3 sequences in the sample, 10% to 15% were seen once. The germline CDR1 and CDR2 sequences are SGHTA and FQGTGA. This CDR3 spans 13 amino acids. V shed 5 bases and J shed 6 bases, with 11 bases lying between them. Worth noting for this clonotype: Its cognate antigen is unknown.

The genes are TRBV7-3 and TRBJ2-1; D might be TRBD2 (5 bases). Sequencing used PBMCs from blood, obtained around seven weeks after vaccination. The receptor's source is a man in his forties or fifties who received an inactivated influenza vaccine. CDR3 coding DNA: TGTGCCAGCAGCCCCTCCGCGGGCAATGAGCAGTTCTTC. This encodes CASSPSAGNEQFF.